This entry features one T cell receptor (beta chain) sequence. This sample stems from a study of blood T cell repertoires in COVID-19. Libraries were prepared by immunoSEQ multiplex PCR; TCRdb keeps only in-frame clonotypes and omits some of them. The sample shows approximately 270,000 clones, 84% of them seen only once. Between the trimmed V and J ends, which lost 0 bases and 5 bases, there was a span of 13 bases. The length of the CDR3 is 16 residues. Per germline, CDR1 ENHRY and CDR2 SYGVKD. This sequence joins TRBV10-3 and TRBJ2-2, with D uncertain. The sequencing sample was made of peripheral blood. This TCR was sampled from a person aged 65 to 79 with COVID-19, enrolled during active disease. CDR3 DNA: TGTGCCATCAGTGAGTCGGGTTTGGGCCGAACCGGGGAGCTGTTTTTT. This codes for CAISESGLGRTGELFF.